This entry lists 30 T cell receptor beta chains sequenced from one sample in a study of cytotoxic CD8 clonotypes in ibrutinib-treated CLL. Produced via immunoSEQ multiplex PCR; TCRdb's table is partial and in-frame only. This sample has 200,000 to 250,000 clones, with 70% found just once. The material sequenced was PBMCs, taken after 24 months of ibrutinib treatment. Receptors were obtained from a human donor with chronic lymphocytic leukemia.

J is TRBJ2-1 and V is TRBV7-6; unclear D gene. This CDR3 region has 14 residues. Germline V CDR1 and CDR2: SGHVS, FNYEAQ. The V end lost 4 bases, the J end lost 4 bases, and 11 bases lay between the germline ends. Written as DNA, the CDR3 is TGTGCCAGCAGCTCAGATGTACGATACAATGAGCAGTTCTTC. Protein product: CASSSDVRYNEQFF.

This clone was seen only a few times. This chain joins TRBV11-3 and TRBJ2-1; no firm D call. In germline, CDR1 is SGHNT, CDR2 YENEEA. V gave up 1 base and J gave up 9 bases, with 4 bases separating them. The CDR3 is 11 residues long. CDR3 in amino acids: CASSLGGEQFF. The CDR3 DNA sequence: TGTGCCAGCAGCTTAGGGGGTGAGCAGTTCTTC.

This chain links TRBV4-3 with TRBJ1-1; the D gene is possibly TRBD1 (6 bases). This CDR3 is built from 15 residues. The germline V and J ends were trimmed by 0 bases and 1 base, with 9 bases remaining between them. Germline V lookup: CDR1 LGHNA, CDR2 YSLEER. CDR3 nucleotide sequence: TGCGCCAGCAGCCAAGATGGGACACCGAACACTGAAGCTTTCTTT. This codes for CASSQDGTPNTEAFF.

This chain links TRBV25-1 with TRBJ2-7; 9 bases align to TRBD1. The CDR3 loop spans 16 amino acids. Germline V gene sequence: CDR1 MGHDK, CDR2 SYGVNS. The ends lost 3 bases at V and 3 bases at J; junction bases unmatched: 9. As DNA, the CDR3 is TGTGCCAGCAGTGAGGGATCCGGGACAGGGATCTACGAGCAGTACTTC. The encoded protein is CASSEGSGTGIYEQYF.

This clone was detected once. The gene calls are TRBV9 and TRBJ1-1; D might be TRBD1 (6 bases). CDR1 and CDR2 from the germline V gene are SGDLS and YYNGEE. V was clipped by 4 bases and J by 1 base, with 11 bases between them. The CDR3 is 14 amino acids. The CDR3 region is CASSNQGTNTEAFF. As DNA, the CDR3 is TGTGCCAGCAGCAATCAGGGGACGAACACTGAAGCTTTCTTT.

This clone was found a few times. The chain is built from TRBV7-3 and TRBJ2-2; 7 nucleotides match TRBD2. CDR1 and CDR2 (germline): SGHTA, FQGTGA. Germline trimming cut 3 bases from V and 1 base from J; bases unmatched to any gene: 5. The CDR3 loop spans 16 amino acids. In DNA, the CDR3 is TGTGCCAGCAGCTTTCTTGGGAGGGGGAACACCGGGGAGCTGTTTTTT. Translated: CASSFLGRGNTGELFF. Supplemented by reference TRBV7-3 and TRBJ2-2, the full variable domain reads GAGVSQTPSNKVTEKGKYVELRCDPISGHTALYWYRQSLGQGPEFLIYFQGTGAADDSGLPNDRFFAVRPEGSVSTLKIQRTERGDSAVYLCASSFLGRGNTGELFFGEGSRLTVL.

The chain combines TRBV7-8 with TRBJ2-7; 7 bases are a match to TRBD2. Per the germline V gene, CDR1 is SGHVS and CDR2 is FQNEAQ. The ends lost 1 base at V and 0 bases at J; junction bases unmatched: 9. The CDR3 spans 17 residues. The CDR3 DNA reads TGTGCCAGCAGCTTAGGGTCCCTCGGGACTATCTCCTACGAGCAGTACTTC. Protein product: CASSLGSLGTISYEQYF.

The chain combines TRBV9 with TRBJ1-1, with TRBD1 as a possible D gene (5 bases). CDR1 SGDLS and CDR2 YYNGEE come from the germline V gene. This CDR3 has 15 residues. The V end lost 4 bases, the J end lost 7 bases, and 20 bases lay between the germline ends. The CDR3 DNA reads as TGTGCCAGCAGCATGAAATCGGAAGGGGAAAATGAAGCTTTCTTT. This codes for CASSMKSEGENEAFF.

This chain links TRBV19 with TRBJ1-5; TRBD1 might be the D (5 bases). There are 15 residues in the CDR3. Germline CDR1 reads LNHDA; CDR2 reads SQIVND (reference sequence). The germline V and J ends were trimmed by 8 bases and 4 bases, with 18 bases remaining between them. The CDR3 sequence is CASAGEPNFNQPQHF. DNA for the CDR3: TGTGCCAGTGCGGGGGAGCCTAACTTTAATCAGCCCCAGCATTTT.

The genes are TRBV6-5 and TRBJ2-5; 10 bases map to TRBD2. With the DNA end fitting TRBJ2-7 better, the J assignment may be wrong. Germline CDR1 reads MNHEY; CDR2 reads SVGAGI. The length of the CDR3 is 14 residues. CDR3 bases: TGTGCCAGCAGTTCTCTAGCGGGAGAGGACGAGCAGTACTTC. This gives the protein CASSSLAGEDEQYF.

V usage is TRBV19 and J usage is TRBJ1-5; 8 bases map to TRBD1. CDR3 size: 17 residues. Losses at the gene ends were 3 bases for V and 0 bases for J; bases not matched to a gene: 7. Per germline, CDR1 LNHDA and CDR2 SQIVND (reference sequence). For the CDR3, the DNA is TGTGCCAGTAGTATGGAATTAGGGACAGGTAGCAATCAGCCCCAGCATTTT. It yields the protein CASSMELGTGSNQPQHF.

This clone has more than one count but fewer than ten. The rearrangement links TRBV19 to TRBJ1-5; D call uncertain. V was trimmed by 8 bases and J by 1 base, leaving 12 bases between them. The CDR3 covers 14 residues. Germline V gene data show CDR1 as LNHDA and CDR2 as SQIVND (reference sequence). In DNA form, the CDR3 reads TGTGCCAGTTACGATTTGGGGAGCAATCAGCCCCAGCATTTT. It encodes CASYDLGSNQPQHF.

This clone was observed a handful of times. This sequence joins TRBV5-6 and TRBJ2-1; D gene unclear. Between the trimmed V and J ends, which lost 0 bases and 5 bases, there was a span of 3 bases. The CDR3 is made up of 12 amino acids. Germline V gene lookup returns CDR1 SGHDT and CDR2 YYEEEE. Written as DNA, the CDR3 is TGTGCCAGCAGCTTGGCCAACAATGAGCAGTTCTTC. Its protein is CASSLANNEQFF.

The chain links TRBV27 to TRBJ2-1; 10 bases match TRBD2. V shed 3 bases, J shed 10 bases, and the junction held 12 bases outside the gene matches. The CDR3 extends over 16 amino acids. CDR1 and CDR2 from the germline V gene are MNHEY and SMNVEV (reference sequence). CDR3 residues: CASSLGFSGRAGEQFF. As DNA, the CDR3 is TGTGCCAGCAGTTTGGGTTTCAGCGGGAGGGCCGGGGAGCAGTTCTTC.

The V call is TRBV9, the J call TRBJ2-2; D uncertain. Germline V gives CDR1 SGDLS, CDR2 YYNGEE. The CDR3 contains 17 residues. Between the trimmed V and J ends, which lost 3 bases and 1 base, there was a span of 16 bases. CDR3 in amino acids: CASSARLDNQNTGELFF. The CDR3 coding sequence is TGTGCCAGCAGCGCCCGTTTAGACAACCAGAACACCGGGGAGCTGTTTTTT.

This chain uses TRBV7-9 with TRBJ2-1; possible D gene TRBD2, 5 bases. CDR3 length equals 14 residues. V dropped 5 bases and J dropped 10 bases, with 18 bases sitting between them. Germline V gene data show CDR1 as SEHNR and CDR2 as FQNEAQ (reference sequence). Written as DNA, the CDR3 is TGTGCCAGCAGCCCCCGGGGTGTTGAATGGGAGCAGTTCTTC. It translates to CASSPRGVEWEQFF.

This clone was seen a few times. The J gene is TRBJ1-5, the V gene TRBV2; 7 bases are shared with TRBD1. The CDR3 totals 14 residues. The J segment lost 1 base and the V segment lost 5 bases, leaving 2 bases of the junction unmatched. CDR1 is SNHLY and CDR2 is FYNNEI in the germline V gene. CDR3 coding DNA: TGTGCCAGCAGTTTGGACAGGAGCAATCAGCCCCAGCATTTT. This gives the protein CASSLDRSNQPQHF.

The chain employs TRBV14 and TRBJ2-1; tentatively, D is TRBD1 or TRBD2 (5 bases each). From germline, CDR1 is SGHDN and CDR2 FVKESK. This CDR3 has 15 amino acids. Trimming took 0 bases from V and 12 from J, leaving 18 bases between them. Written as DNA, the CDR3 is TGTGCCAGCAGCCAAGATCTCACACGGGGCCGCGGGCAGTTCTTC. This encodes CASSQDLTRGRGQFF. Complete variable domain (other parts from reference TRBV14 and TRBJ2-1): EAGVTQFPSHSVIEKGQTVTLRCDPISGHDNLYWYRRVMGKEIKFLLHFVKESKQDESGMPNNRFLAERTGGTYSTLKVQPAELEDSGVYFCASSQDLTRGRGQFFGPGTRLTVL.

This clone was seen just once. V gene TRBV19 combines with J gene TRBJ1-5; possibly TRBD1 for D (5 bases). Germline V CDR1 and CDR2: LNHDA, SQIVND (reference sequence). The CDR3 runs 15 residues. V was pared by 6 bases and J by 4 bases, with 16 bases between. The CDR3 spells CASRGGAARNQPQHF. The CDR3 nucleotides are TGTGCCAGTAGAGGCGGGGCGGCGAGGAATCAGCCCCAGCATTTT.

V usage is TRBV7-9 and J usage is TRBJ2-2, with TRBD1 identical over 11 bases. V was clipped by 0 bases and J by 3 bases; unmatched bases: 6. Per germline, CDR1 SEHNR and CDR2 FQNEAQ (reference sequence). CDR3 size: 18 residues. The CDR3 DNA sequence: TGTGCCAGCAGCTTAGCTGAAAGGGACAGGGGGTACACCGGGGAGCTGTTTTTT. It encodes CASSLAERDRGYTGELFF.

V and J are TRBV11-2 and TRBJ1-2; TRBD1 is a possible D gene (6 bases). In germline, CDR1 is SGHAT, CDR2 FQNNGV. Trimming removed 5 bases at V and 0 bases at J, with 19 bases between. This CDR3 region has 17 residues. Written as DNA, the CDR3 is TGTGCCAGCAGCGACACAGGGTGGGGGATTTCTAACTATGGCTACACCTTC. As protein: CASSDTGWGISNYGYTF.

The V and J genes are TRBV19 and TRBJ1-1, with D possibly TRBD1 on 5 matching bases. V was pared by 3 bases and J by 10 bases, with 12 bases between. The CDR3 runs to 12 residues. CDR1 is LNHDA and CDR2 is SQIVND in the germline V gene (reference sequence). The CDR3 sequence: CASSMPGPGAFF. CDR3 DNA sequence: TGTGCCAGTAGTATGCCGGGACCAGGAGCTTTCTTT.

V and J are TRBV11-3 and TRBJ2-3; 8 bases align to TRBD1. The CDR3 length is 14 residues. Germline lookup yields CDR1 SGHNT and CDR2 YENEEA. The junction had 2 bases not matched to a gene; V was cut back by 1 base and J by 5 bases. The chain's CDR3 is CASSLGTGRDTQYF. As DNA, the CDR3 is TGTGCCAGCAGCTTAGGGACAGGGCGAGATACGCAGTATTTT.

The chain links TRBV7-3 to TRBJ2-1; 12 bases line up with TRBD2. The V segment lost 4 bases and the J segment 7 bases; nucleotides outside the gene matches: 5. The germline CDR1 and CDR2 sequences are SGHTA and FQGTGA. The CDR3 contains 15 residues. The CDR3 protein is CASSSSSGRGNEQFF. The DNA of the CDR3 is TGTGCCAGCAGCTCCTCTAGCGGGAGGGGGAATGAGCAGTTCTTC.

The chain links TRBV6-6 to TRBJ2-7; 12 bases map to TRBD1. In germline, CDR1 is MNHNY, CDR2 SVGAGI (reference sequence). J was trimmed by 4 bases and V by 4 bases; bases with no gene match: 8. CDR3 length equals 16 residues. This chain's CDR3 is CASSFWGQGADYEQYF. In DNA, the CDR3 is TGTGCCAGCAGTTTTTGGGGACAGGGGGCAGATTACGAGCAGTACTTC.

The CDR3 region is CASSYSAGIIQPQHF. The DNA for the CDR3 is TGTGCCAGCAGTTATTCGGCGGGTATCATTCAGCCCCAGCATTTT. This sequence joins TRBV6-5 and TRBJ1-5; D gene ambiguous. The CDR3 covers 15 residues. V was cut by 3 bases and J by 6 bases, with 15 bases left in between. The germline V gene encodes CDR1 MNHEY and CDR2 SVGAGI.

The gene calls are TRBV6-5 and TRBJ1-1; possibly TRBD1 for D (6 bases). Deletions cut 1 base from V and 6 bases from J, with 12 bases between. Looked up from germline, CDR1 is MNHEY and CDR2 is SVGAGI. This CDR3 contains 14 residues. This chain's CDR3 is CASSYLGGPAEAFF. The CDR3 nucleotides are TGTGCCAGCAGTTACTTGGGGGGCCCCGCTGAAGCTTTCTTT.

The chain uses TRBV9 and TRBJ1-1, with D unclear. V lost 2 bases and J 2 bases, leaving 16 bases between the germline ends. CDR3 size: 16 residues. Germline V gives CDR1 SGDLS, CDR2 YYNGEE. Here the CDR3 reads CASSVSGGITNTEAFF. DNA for the CDR3: TGTGCCAGCAGCGTGAGTGGAGGGATTACAAACACTGAAGCTTTCTTT. The variable domain in full, completed from reference TRBV9 and TRBJ1-1, reads DSGVTQTPKHLITATGQRVTLRCSPRSGDLSVYWYQQSLDQGLQFLIQYYNGEERAKGNILERFSAQQFPDLHSELNLSSLELGDSALYFCASSVSGGITNTEAFFGQGTRLTVV.

The chain recombines TRBV19 with TRBJ2-5; D unresolved. The CDR3 runs to 13 residues. Germline V gives CDR1 LNHDA, CDR2 SQIVND (reference sequence). Trimming shortened V by 5 bases and J by 1 base, and 8 bases separated the two germline ends. The CDR3 bases are TGTGCCAGTAGTGTAACTATCCAAGAGACCCAGTACTTC. It is translated as CASSVTIQETQYF.

Comment on this clone: At one end the junction does not follow the germline gene, possibly because of a read error. The chain couples TRBV19 to TRBJ2-5; possible D gene TRBD1, 6 bases. The CDR3 loop spans 14 amino acids. Germline CDR1 is LNHDA and CDR2 is SQIVND (reference sequence). As DNA, the CDR3 is TGTGCTAGTAGGGGGTCCGGTTTAAGCGGGACCCAGTACTTC. Its protein is CASRGSGLSGTQYF.